The text below deals with one T cell receptor (beta chain). This sample is drawn from a study of metastatic and nonmetastatic thyroid tumors. For the study at large: Across blood and tumor or nodule tissue, repertoires from malignant and benign thyroid patients were compared with one another.

Every patient was untreated before thyroid surgery. Using MiXCR, TCRdb reanalyzed the PCR reads. The sample has 13,000 or so clones, 20% to 25% seen once. Germline assignment: CDR1 SGHAT and CDR2 FQNNGV. The CDR3 spans 13 residues. Trimming pared 3 bases from V and 3 bases from J, leaving 9 bases between. The sample taken for sequencing was blood. The chain combines TRBV11-2 with TRBJ2-7; D gene unclear. The receptor's source is a male donor with papillary thyroid cancer or a benign thyroid nodule (not recorded which). Some clones in this sample may be carry-over from other donors' samples. CDR3 residues: CASSFSASYEQYF. CDR3 in DNA: TGTGCCAGCAGCTTTTCAGCCAGCTACGAGCAGTACTTC. Full variable domain (remainder filled in from reference TRBV11-2 and TRBJ2-7): EAGVAQSPRYKIIEKRQSVAFWCNPISGHATLYWYQQILGQGPKLLIQFQNNGVVDDSQLPKDRFSAERLKGVDSTLKIQPAKLEDSAVYLCASSFSASYEQYFGPGTRLTVT.